A single sample gave rise to the 30 T cell receptor beta chains below, sequenced in a study of monozygotic twins with inflammatory bowel disease (dated by TCRdb to between 2018 and 2021). The library was built by means of 5' RACE. Sequencing relied on an Illumina HiSeq 2500. TCRdb reprocessed the sequencing reads and holds a single record per CDR3 protein sequence, with no DNA. This sample's table carries some 200,000 distinct CDR3 sequences. The ten largest clones take up roughly 7.7% of the sample. Sequencing used blood. The receptor set was obtained from a human donor with ulcerative colitis or Crohn's disease, or a healthy co-twin of an affected twin (not recorded which).

V usage is TRBV25-1 and J usage is TRBJ2-2; absent DNA, TCRdb's TRBD1 call cannot be checked. CDR3 length: 16 amino acids. Germline V gene data show CDR1 as MGHDK and CDR2 as SYGVNS. CDR3 sequence: CASSESTGLNTGELFF.

The V and J genes are TRBV20-1 and TRBJ1-2; TCRdb returns TRBD1, unconfirmable since there is no DNA. Germline loops: CDR1 DFQATT, CDR2 SNEGSKA (reference sequence). The CDR3 runs to 15 residues. The CDR3 loop reads CSARDSGRTHYGYTF.

V is TRBV12-3 or TRBV12-4 and J is TRBJ1-5. The CDR3 totals 16 residues. The CDR3 loop reads CASTAGGKASNQPQHF.

V is TRBV9 and J is TRBJ1-4. Germline CDR1 and CDR2: SGDLS and YYNGEE. This CDR3 has 15 amino acids. CDR3 loop: CASSGPETTNEKLFF.

The rearrangement uses TRBV4-1 and TRBJ1-6; TCRdb outputs TRBD1, but without DNA this stays unchecked. Germline CDR1 MGHRA, CDR2 YSYEKL. CDR3 length equals 17 residues. CDR3 sequence reads: CASSPIQGLIENSALHF.

The chain is built from TRBV9 and TRBJ2-1. Per germline, CDR1 SGDLS and CDR2 YYNGEE. This CDR3 has 12 residues. Here the CDR3 reads CASRGIGNEQFF. Based on the CDR3 plus reference TRBV9 and TRBJ2-1, the full variable domain is DSGVTQTPKHLITATGQRVTLRCSPRSGDLSVYWYQQSLDQGLQFLIQYYNGEERAKGNILERFSAQQFPDLHSELNLSSLELGDSALYFCASRGIGNEQFFGPGTRLTVL.

The CDR3 sequence: CASSSTRVAGNSPLHF. This chain connects TRBV7-9 to TRBJ1-6. This CDR3 is 16 amino acids long. CDR1 is SEHNR and CDR2 is FQNEAQ in the germline V gene (reference sequence). Drawing the rest from reference TRBV7-9 and TRBJ1-6, the complete variable domain is DTGVSQNPRHKITKRGQNVTFRCDPISEHNRLYWYRQTLGQGPEFLTYFQNEAQLEKSRLLSDRFSAERPKGSFSTLEIQRTEQGDSAMYLCASSSTRVAGNSPLHFGNGTRLTVT.

J is TRBJ2-1 and V is TRBV7-6; without DNA, the TCRdb call of TRBD1 cannot be checked. Looked up from germline, CDR1 is SGHVS and CDR2 is FNYEAQ. The CDR3 is 14 amino acids. The CDR3 sequence: CASSFRDQGDEQFF.

The chain couples TRBV7-2 to TRBJ2-7; checking the TCRdb D call of TRBD2 is not possible without DNA. The CDR3 loop spans 14 amino acids. CDR1 is SGHTA and CDR2 is FQGNSA in the germline V gene. This CDR3 is CASSFGPSSYEQYF.

The gene calls are TRBV29-1 and TRBJ1-3. The germline V gene has CDR1 SQVTM and CDR2 ANQGSEA. This CDR3 comprises 12 residues. This CDR3 is CSVRFSGNTIYF.

The rearrangement uses TRBV6-1 and TRBJ2-1; the D call from TCRdb, TRBD2, cannot be confirmed without DNA. The germline gives CDR1 MNHNS, CDR2 SASEGT. The CDR3 has 15 amino acids. CDR3 protein: CASRRTSGRSNEQFF.

The chain recombines TRBV5-1 with TRBJ1-1; the D call from TCRdb, TRBD1, cannot be confirmed without DNA. Germline V gene sequence: CDR1 SGHRS, CDR2 YFSETQ. The CDR3 spans 15 residues. CDR3 region: CASSLQGLGGTEAFF.

The rearrangement joins TRBV6-5 to TRBJ2-5; absent DNA, TCRdb's TRBD1 call cannot be checked. The CDR3 runs 12 residues. Germline CDR1 and CDR2: MNHEY and SVGAGI. The CDR3 reads CASSRGGETQYF.

This CDR3 is CASTRGGPYGYTF. The rearrangement joins TRBV12-3 or TRBV12-4 to TRBJ1-2; TCRdb indicates TRBD1, and absent DNA this call remains unverified. The CDR3 length is 13 residues.

The CDR3 here is CASSGVTEAFF. The gene calls are TRBV18 and TRBJ1-1. Germline CDR1 and CDR2: KGHSH and LQKENI. The CDR3 extends over 11 amino acids.

V is TRBV23-1 and J is TRBJ2-5; lacking DNA, the TRBD1 call made by TCRdb goes unchecked. TRBV23-1 is treated as an ORF (open reading frame) with a function not yet certain. The CDR3 totals 23 residues. The CDR3: CASSPKAPNPHDLHTGDQETQYF.

The chain couples TRBV11-3 to TRBJ1-1; the TCRdb call, TRBD1, lacks DNA for checking. The germline CDR1 and CDR2 sequences are SGHNT and YENEEA. This CDR3 contains 13 residues. CDR3 amino acids: CASSPTPYTEAFF.

This chain joins TRBV5-4 and TRBJ2-4; as DNA is missing, the TRBD1 call by TCRdb cannot be tested. This CDR3 contains 15 residues. Germline values: CDR1 SGHNT, CDR2 YYREEE (reference sequence). The chain's CDR3 is CASSLASGSKNIQYF.

The chain joins TRBV12-3 or TRBV12-4 to TRBJ2-7; TCRdb returns TRBD2, unconfirmable since there is no DNA. CDR3 length: 14 residues. The CDR3 sequence: CASSLKGLTYEQYF.

This chain connects TRBV3-1 to TRBJ2-7; checking the TCRdb D call of TRBD2 is not possible without DNA. The CDR3 has 14 residues. Germline V gene sequence: CDR1 LGHDT, CDR2 YNNKEL (reference sequence). The CDR3 loop is CASSTQRVSYEQYF.

The V gene is TRBV29-1, the J gene TRBJ2-7; with no DNA, the TCRdb D assignment of TRBD2 cannot be verified. The V gene's germline CDR1 is SQVTM and CDR2 ANQGSEA. The CDR3 consists of 12 residues. CDR3 protein: CSVEGLGYEQYF.

The CDR3 reads CATSDPTTGRETQYF. The chain has TRBV24-1 and TRBJ2-5; TCRdb selects TRBD1, and the lack of DNA leaves this call unchecked. CDR1 KGHDR and CDR2 SFDVKD come from the germline V gene. The CDR3 is made up of 15 amino acids.

CDR3 sequence: CASSFGGRTEAFF. The rearrangement uses TRBV5-4 and TRBJ1-1. The CDR3 extends over 13 amino acids. From germline, CDR1 is SGHNT and CDR2 YYREEE (reference sequence).

This chain joins TRBV6-1 and TRBJ1-4. Germline-derived CDR1 and CDR2 are MNHNS and SASEGT. The CDR3 is made up of 16 amino acids. The CDR3 sequence: CASSPQEYATNEKLFF.

The genes are TRBV5-1 and TRBJ2-3; the TCRdb call, TRBD2, lacks DNA for checking. CDR1 is SGHRS, CDR2 YFSETQ, per germline. The CDR3 contains 16 residues. The CDR3 spells CASSLGGLAGADTQYF.

The chain links TRBV20-1 to TRBJ2-5; TCRdb's D call, TRBD1, is unchecked because there is no DNA. Germline CDR1 is DFQATT and CDR2 is SNEGSKA (reference sequence). This CDR3 is 14 amino acids long. This chain's CDR3 is CSASKAGAQETQYF.

V gene TRBV5-1 combines with J gene TRBJ1-1. This CDR3 region has 17 residues. In germline, CDR1 is SGHRS, CDR2 YFSETQ. CDR3 amino acids: CASSLSLSPGSHTEAFF.

The rearrangement joins TRBV19 to TRBJ1-5; TCRdb's D call, TRBD1, is unchecked because there is no DNA. Per the germline V gene, CDR1 is LNHDA and CDR2 is SQIVND (reference sequence). The CDR3 runs 14 residues. Here the CDR3 reads CASSRTTGIWSQHF.

The J gene is TRBJ1-2, the V gene TRBV25-1. The germline V gene encodes CDR1 MGHDK and CDR2 SYGVNS. CDR3 length: 13 amino acids. The CDR3 here is CASAGRANYGYTF.

This chain connects TRBV10-3 to TRBJ1-3; TCRdb picks TRBD1, but there is no DNA to check that call. Germline V CDR1 and CDR2: ENHRY, SYGVKD. The CDR3 contains 19 residues. The CDR3 here is CAISDPGQVGLLRGNTIYF.